This passage covers 32 T cell receptor beta chains from one sample sequenced in a study of OX40 agonist ivuxolimab in advanced cancers. Some clones are missing from TCRdb's copy, which holds only in-frame ones; the method was immunoSEQ multiplex PCR. The sample has about 73,000 clones; 75% to 95% are singletons. The sample consisted of CD4+ or CD8+ T cells sorted from blood, taken in a trial of the OX40 agonist ivuxolimab. These receptors came from an adult with an advanced solid tumor such as melanoma, head and neck, liver or kidney cancer.

The chain is built from TRBV5-8 and TRBJ2-3, with a tentative D call TRBD2 (6 bases). Germline V gives CDR1 SGHTS, CDR2 YDEGEE. CDR3 size: 14 residues. V lost 6 bases to trimming and J lost 7 bases, with 18 bases between them. The CDR3 nucleotides read TGTGCCAGCACCAATAAACCCCGGGGGAATACGCAGTATTTT. It specifies CASTNKPRGNTQYF.

The chain carries TRBV7-3 and TRBJ1-3; tentative D call: TRBD1 (5 bases). This CDR3 contains 15 residues. Germline CDR1 is SGHTA and CDR2 is FQGTGA. Trimming shortened V by 1 base and J by 3 bases, and 10 bases separated the two germline ends. DNA of the CDR3: TGTGCCAGCAGCTTAATGCCAGGGTTTGGAAACACCATATATTTT. Its translation: CASSLMPGFGNTIYF.

The rearrangement uses TRBV13 and TRBJ2-1, with TRBD2 identical over 7 bases. Trimming removed 4 bases from V and 6 bases from J; junction bases left unmatched: 6. In germline, CDR1 is PRHDT, CDR2 FYEKMQ (reference sequence). The CDR3 contains 14 residues. The CDR3 sequence: CASSSGTTGNEQFF. CDR3 coding DNA: TGTGCCAGCAGCTCGGGGACTACCGGCAATGAGCAGTTCTTC.

CDR3: CASSLQGPPPDTQYF. The CDR3 DNA reads as TGTGCCAGCAGCTTACAGGGGCCCCCCCCAGATACGCAGTATTTT. The gene calls are TRBV5-6 and TRBJ2-3; 7 bases are shared with TRBD1. The CDR3 totals 15 residues. J lost 4 bases, V lost 2 bases, and 7 bases had no gene match. From germline, CDR1 is SGHDT and CDR2 YYEEEE. The full variable domain, with the rest looked up from reference TRBV5-6 and TRBJ2-3, is DAGVTQSPTHLIKTRGQQVTLRCSPKSGHDTVSWYQQALGQGPQFIFQYYEEEERQRGNFPDRFSGHQFPNYSSELNVNALLLGDSALYLCASSLQGPPPDTQYFGPGTRLTVL.

The V gene is TRBV30, the J gene TRBJ1-1; D possibly corresponds to TRBD1 (5 bases). Germline V gene lookup returns CDR1 GTSNPN and CDR2 SVGIG (reference sequence). The CDR3 covers 12 residues. Deletions cut 5 bases from V and 3 bases from J, with 10 bases between. The CDR3 bases are TGTGCCTGGGACAGCAGGGACACTGAAGCTTTCTTT. Its translation: CAWDSRDTEAFF. The full variable domain, with the rest looked up from reference TRBV30 and TRBJ1-1, is SQTIHQWPATLVQPVGSPLSLECTVEGTSNPNLYWYRQAAGRGLQLLFYSVGIGQISSEVPQNLSASRPQDRQFILSSKKLLLSDSGFYLCAWDSRDTEAFFGQGTRLTVV.

This clone showed up just a few times. The genes are TRBV5-4 and TRBJ1-1; tentative D call: TRBD1 (5 bases). The CDR3 is 17 amino acids. Trimming pared 2 bases from V and 3 bases from J, leaving 20 bases between. Germline-derived CDR1 and CDR2 are SGHNT and YYREEE (reference sequence). CDR3 bases: TGTGCCAGCAGCTTCGGGACCCCAATGGGGACGGACACTGAAGCTTTCTTT. Amino acid sequence: CASSFGTPMGTDTEAFF. The full variable domain, completed using reference TRBV5-4 and TRBJ1-1, is ETGVTQSPTHLIKTRGQQVTLRCSSQSGHNTVSWYQQALGQGPQFIFQYYREEENGRGNFPPRFSGLQFPNYSSELNVNALELDDSALYLCASSFGTPMGTDTEAFFGQGTRLTVV.

This chain links TRBV21-1 with TRBJ1-1. TRBV21-1 is noted as a pseudogene. CDR3 length: 18 residues. In DNA form, the CDR3 reads TGTGCCAGCAGCAAAGTGAAAAGGCAGGGACTAATTCGGACTGAAGCTTTCTTT. It encodes CASSKVKRQGLIRTEAFF.

The chain recombines TRBV29-1 with TRBJ2-2; the match to TRBD1 covers 7 bases. The CDR3 length is 13 residues. CDR1 and CDR2 from the germline V gene are SQVTM and ANQGSEA. V was clipped by 7 bases and J by 4 bases; unmatched bases: 6. The CDR3 nucleotides are TGCAGCGCGGGACAGCTAGGCACCGGGGAGCTGTTTTTT. The encoded protein is CSAGQLGTGELFF.

This chain uses TRBV5-5 with TRBJ2-7, with TRBD2 matching 8 bases. The CDR3 covers 16 residues. J gave up 1 base and V 0 bases, and 6 bases lay outside the gene matches. Germline CDR1 is SGHKS and CDR2 is YYEKEE (reference sequence). CDR3 residues: CASSLGLARYSYEQYF. The CDR3 DNA is TGTGCCAGCAGCTTGGGACTAGCGCGCTATTCCTACGAGCAGTACTTC.

This clone was detected a few times. The V gene is TRBV4-2, the J gene TRBJ1-2; no clear D. Trimming left V 3 bases short and J 4 bases short, with 18 bases between. The CDR3 extends over 16 amino acids. Germline CDR1 reads LGHNA; CDR2 reads YNFKEQ. CDR3 protein: CASSQVDTNSLYGYTF. Here the CDR3 DNA reads TGTGCCAGCAGCCAGGTTGACACAAACTCTCTCTATGGCTACACCTTC.

The V gene is TRBV29-1, the J gene TRBJ1-1; D perhaps matches TRBD1 (5 bases). The CDR3 is made up of 13 amino acids. Trimming took 7 bases from V and 1 from J, leaving 13 bases between them. Germline V CDR1 and CDR2: SQVTM, ANQGSEA. CDR3 sequence (DNA): TGCAGCGGGGGCATAGGGCCGAACACTGAAGCTTTCTTT. It yields the protein CSGGIGPNTEAFF. Based on the CDR3 plus reference TRBV29-1 and TRBJ1-1, the full variable domain is SAVISQKPSRDICQRGTSLTIQCQVDSQVTMMFWYRQQPGQSLTLIATANQGSEATYESGFVIDKFPISRPNLTFSTLTVSNMSPEDSSIYLCSGGIGPNTEAFFGQGTRLTVV.

The V call is TRBV14, the J call TRBJ2-7, with TRBD1 matching 8 bases. Trimming cost V 4 bases and J 6 bases; bases outside gene matches: 8. From germline, CDR1 is SGHDN and CDR2 FVKESK. The length of the CDR3 is 14 residues. The CDR3: CASSPLGRGPEQYF. CDR3 sequence (DNA): TGTGCCAGCAGCCCCCTGGGCAGGGGGCCCGAGCAGTACTTC.

The V call is TRBV10-3, the J call TRBJ1-1; D might be TRBD1 (5 bases). V was cut by 6 bases and J by 3 bases, with 14 bases left in between. Germline values: CDR1 ENHRY, CDR2 SYGVKD. This CDR3 has 14 amino acids. The CDR3 region has the DNA TGTGCCATCAGGACAGTTCATGGGGACACTGAAGCTTTCTTT. This codes for CAIRTVHGDTEAFF.

The chain links TRBV15 to TRBJ1-5; 7 bases are a match to TRBD1. Trimming at V came to 4 bases and at J to 5 bases, leaving 5 bases not matched to a gene. Germline CDR1 LNHNV, CDR2 YYDKDF (reference sequence). This CDR3 is built from 14 residues. CDR3 bases: TGTGCCACCAGCACTGGGACAGCCTATCAGCCCCAGCATTTT. Protein sequence: CATSTGTAYQPQHF.

The rearrangement joins TRBV28 to TRBJ1-2, with D tentatively TRBD1 (5 bases). Trimming shortened V by 6 bases and J by 4 bases, and 18 bases separated the two germline ends. CDR3 length: 15 residues. Germline V gives CDR1 MDHEN, CDR2 SYDVKM. The CDR3 region is CASSPGSPTGYGYTF. The CDR3, as DNA: TGTGCCAGCAGCCCAGGGTCTCCTACTGGCTATGGCTACACCTTC.

V and J are TRBV2 and TRBJ1-4; TRBD1 matches at 8 bases. Germline V gene lookup returns CDR1 SNHLY and CDR2 FYNNEI. Unmatched junction bases numbered 3, after V lost 2 bases and J lost 4 bases. The CDR3 sequence is 15 residues long. Written as DNA, the CDR3 is TGTGCCAGCAGTGAACAGGGGGCCGGTAATGAAAAACTGTTTTTT. Its protein is CASSEQGAGNEKLFF.

The chain recombines TRBV19 with TRBJ2-7; D may be TRBD1 (7 bases). Germline CDR1 is LNHDA and CDR2 is SQIVND (reference sequence). Trimming took 3 bases from V and 5 from J, leaving 20 bases between them. The CDR3 length is 16 residues. In DNA, the CDR3 is TGTGCCAGTAGTATTGGGGGGACAGCGGGCTGGGACGAGCAGTACTTC. Amino acid sequence: CASSIGGTAGWDEQYF.

V is TRBV28 and J is TRBJ1-1; 7 bases match TRBD1. The CDR3 is 15 residues long. J gave up 4 bases and V 4 bases, and 9 bases lay outside the gene matches. CDR1 MDHEN and CDR2 SYDVKM come from the germline V gene. DNA of the CDR3: TGTGCCAGCAGTTCGACAGGGCTTATGCGCACTGAAGCTTTCTTT. As protein: CASSSTGLMRTEAFF. Drawing the rest from reference TRBV28 and TRBJ1-1, the complete variable domain is DVKVTQSSRYLVKRTGEKVFLECVQDMDHENMFWYRQDPGLGLRLIYFSYDVKMKEKGDIPEGYSVSREKKERFSLILESASTNQTSMYLCASSSTGLMRTEAFFGQGTRLTVV.

The chain has TRBV5-1 and TRBJ2-3; no clear D gene. The CDR3 is 14 amino acids. Germline loops: CDR1 SGHRS, CDR2 YFSETQ. V dropped 0 bases and J dropped 0 bases, with 5 bases sitting between them. The CDR3 region has the DNA TGCGCCAGCAGCTTGGAAGGCAGCACAGATACGCAGTATTTT. Translated: CASSLEGSTDTQYF.

V is TRBV7-2 and J is TRBJ2-1, with 9 bases aligning to TRBD2. From germline, CDR1 is SGHTA and CDR2 FQGNSA. The junction had 10 bases not matched to a gene; V was cut back by 1 base and J by 3 bases. CDR3 size: 18 residues. In DNA form, the CDR3 reads TGTGCCAGCAGCTTAGTTGCGGGGGGGCAGGGAGTCTACAATGAGCAGTTCTTC. It translates to CASSLVAGGQGVYNEQFF. Drawing the rest from reference TRBV7-2 and TRBJ2-1, the complete variable domain is GAGVSQSPSNKVTEKGKDVELRCDPISGHTALYWYRQSLGQGLEFLIYFQGNSAPDKSGLPSDRFSAERTGGSVSTLTIQRTQQEDSAVYLCASSLVAGGQGVYNEQFFGPGTRLTVL.

The chain has TRBV28 and TRBJ1-1; 7 bases agree with TRBD1. With V trimmed by 5 bases and J by 4 bases, 4 bases remained unmatched. Germline CDR1 and CDR2: MDHEN and SYDVKM. The CDR3 runs to 13 residues. Here the CDR3 DNA reads TGTGCCAGCAGTCCCCCAGGGGGCACTGAAGCTTTCTTT. Translating gives CASSPPGGTEAFF.

V usage is TRBV6-5 and J usage is TRBJ1-1, with TRBD1 matching over 8 bases. The CDR3 extends over 14 amino acids. V shed 6 bases, J shed 7 bases, and the junction held 10 bases outside the gene matches. CDR1 MNHEY and CDR2 SVGAGI come from the germline V gene. CDR3 coding DNA: TGTGCCAGCAGGGAAGACAGGGGCCACCTTGAAGCTTTCTTT. This codes for CASREDRGHLEAFF.

The V call is TRBV11-2, the J call TRBJ2-7; TRBD2 agrees at 11 bases. CDR3 length equals 18 residues. V was pared by 5 bases and J by 0 bases, with 12 bases of the junction left unmatched. CDR1 is SGHAT, CDR2 FQNNGV, per germline. This chain's CDR3 is CASSVTSGAESSSYEQYF. The DNA of the CDR3 is TGTGCCAGCAGCGTGACTAGCGGGGCTGAGTCGAGCTCCTACGAGCAGTACTTC.

The rearrangement links TRBV9 to TRBJ2-7, with 8 bases fitting TRBD2. After removal of 2 bases from V and 3 bases from J, the junction contained 4 bases not matched to a gene. The CDR3 has 14 amino acids. Germline lookup yields CDR1 SGDLS and CDR2 YYNGEE. The chain's CDR3 is CASSVGLAYYEQYF. CDR3 bases: TGTGCCAGCAGCGTTGGACTAGCCTACTACGAGCAGTACTTC.

The chain uses TRBV29-1 and TRBJ2-3, with 8 bases that match TRBD2. CDR3 length: 15 residues. V trimming: 8 bases; J trimming: 0 bases; junction bases outside the gene matches: 10. Per germline, CDR1 SQVTM and CDR2 ANQGSEA. The CDR3 here is CSPRELAASTDTQYF. In nucleotides, the CDR3 is TGCAGCCCACGGGAACTAGCGGCAAGCACAGATACGCAGTATTTT.

The rearrangement uses TRBV5-6 and TRBJ2-2, with 10 bases fitting TRBD2. The CDR3 extends over 15 amino acids. CDR1 is SGHDT, CDR2 YYEEEE, per germline. J was trimmed by 5 bases and V by 2 bases; bases with no gene match: 3. In DNA, the CDR3 is TGTGCCAGCAGCTTCCGGACTAGCGGTACCGGGGAGCTGTTTTTT. Amino acids: CASSFRTSGTGELFF. The full variable domain, its missing parts supplied by reference TRBV5-6 and TRBJ2-2, is DAGVTQSPTHLIKTRGQQVTLRCSPKSGHDTVSWYQQALGQGPQFIFQYYEEEERQRGNFPDRFSGHQFPNYSSELNVNALLLGDSALYLCASSFRTSGTGELFFGEGSRLTVL.

J is TRBJ2-1 and V is TRBV11-3; TRBD1 is a possible D gene (6 bases). Trimming removed 0 bases at V and 6 bases at J, with 6 bases between. The CDR3 totals 13 residues. CDR1 is SGHNT and CDR2 is YENEEA in the germline V gene. CDR3 loop: CASSLEGANEQFF. The CDR3 DNA is TGTGCCAGCAGCTTAGAGGGGGCCAATGAGCAGTTCTTC.

The V and J genes are TRBV2 and TRBJ2-3, with 8 positions matching TRBD2. The CDR3 is 15 amino acids. Trimming removed 4 bases from V and 4 bases from J; junction bases left unmatched: 7. Germline V lookup: CDR1 SNHLY, CDR2 FYNNEI. The CDR3 DNA sequence: TGTGCCAGCAGTGCGGAAGCGGGAGAAGCAGATACGCAGTATTTT. As protein: CASSAEAGEADTQYF.

V gene TRBV15 combines with J gene TRBJ2-3; 9 nucleotides line up with TRBD2. The germline CDR1 and CDR2 sequences are LNHNV and YYDKDF (reference sequence). This CDR3 has 16 residues. V was pared by 0 bases and J by 4 bases, with 5 bases of the junction left unmatched. The CDR3 nucleotides are TGTGCCACCAGCAGAGATACGGCGGGGGGGGCAGATACGCAGTATTTT. It specifies CATSRDTAGGADTQYF.

The rearrangement joins TRBV19 to TRBJ2-7, with no clear D. V shed 5 bases and J shed 2 bases, with 10 bases lying between them. Per the germline V gene, CDR1 is LNHDA and CDR2 is SQIVND (reference sequence). CDR3 length equals 13 residues. Here the CDR3 reads CASSGESPYEQYF. The CDR3 DNA sequence: TGTGCCAGTAGTGGCGAGTCGCCCTACGAGCAGTACTTC.

This clone was counted a few times. The CDR3 here is CASSLSGTQETQYF. The CDR3 nucleotides read TGCGCCAGCAGCCTTAGCGGGACCCAAGAGACCCAGTACTTC. The genes are TRBV5-1 and TRBJ2-5; 8 bases align to TRBD2. The CDR3 length is 14 residues. The J segment lost 1 base and the V segment lost 4 bases, leaving 3 bases of the junction unmatched. CDR1 and CDR2 from the germline V gene are SGHRS and YFSETQ.

The count of this clone is one. This sequence joins TRBV5-4 and TRBJ1-3; 8 nucleotides align to TRBD1. Per the germline V gene, CDR1 is SGHNT and CDR2 is YYREEE (reference sequence). With 4 bases clipped from V and 4 bases from J, the junction kept 16 bases outside the gene matches. This CDR3 has 18 residues. The CDR3 DNA sequence: TGTGCCAGCAGCACAGGGGGAGACAGGGTCTTGGTCGGAAACACCATATATTTT. Amino acids: CASSTGGDRVLVGNTIYF.